This TCR beta chain was sequenced in a study of T cells expressing NK-cell markers. Study information: The study drew TCR beta repertoires from sorted CD3+CD56+NKG2C+, CD3+CD56+NKG2C- and CD3+CD56-NKG2C+ T cells.

Following a re-call of the 5' RACE reads, TCRdb has one entry per CDR3 protein and lacks DNA. Here the sample table reports 350,000 to 400,000 distinct CDR3 sequences. Broader study findings: The study did not resolve the HCMV specificity of expanded NKG2C+ T cell clones. The CD3+CD56-NKG2C+ fraction was also led by these clonotypes in several donors.

Remarks on this clonotype: The antigen is not known.

Germline CDR1 reads SGDLS; CDR2 reads YYNGEE. The length of the CDR3 is 20 residues. Material for sequencing was blood T cells: a sorted CD56 or NKG2C T cell subset, CD4+ or CD8+ T cells, or bulk PBMC T cells (not recorded which). This chain links TRBV9 with TRBJ2-1; the D call from TCRdb, TRBD2, cannot be confirmed without DNA. This receptor was taken from a woman in her fifties or sixties in good health. CDR3 sequence reads: CASSSNSGQGGAGGNNEQFF.